This TCR beta chain was obtained from a study of CD8+CD57+ T cells in acquired aplastic anemia. Study-level information: As sequenced from healthy donors, CD4+ cells averaged around 11 million reads.

Genomic DNA, the template, was used for profiling of the TCR beta VDJ and CDR3. TCRdb redid the calling of the reads with MiXCR, one entry per CDR3 protein. The sample includes hundreds of thousands of distinct CDR3 sequences, about two thirds of them seen just once. For this clonotype: A junction end diverges from the germline sequence, so it may reflect a read error.

This sequence originates from a human donor in good health, serving as a control. Input material: sorted CD4+, CD8+, or CD8+CD57+ T cells (not recorded which) from PBMCs.

The CDR3 sequence: CASSASGGDPTDTQYF. DNA of the CDR3: TGCGCCAGCAGCGCTAGCGGGGGGGATCCCACAGATACGCAGTATTTT. The chain has TRBV6-1 and TRBJ2-3; 12 bases line up with TRBD2. This CDR3 has 16 amino acids. Germline CDR1 reads MNHNS; CDR2 reads SASEGT.